The 17 T cell receptor beta chains given below trace back to one sample, sequenced in a study of blood T cell repertoires in COVID-19. The repertoire was sequenced with immunoSEQ multiplex PCR; TCRdb's copy has only in-frame clones and lacks some. The sample holds about 130,000 clones, 70% to 90% seen once. Sequencing was performed on peripheral blood. The receptor source for this set is a man aged 45-65 years with acute or convalescent COVID-19.

This rearrangement joins TRBV2 to TRBJ1-6; 10 bases align to TRBD1. Germline values: CDR1 SNHLY, CDR2 FYNNEI. CDR3 length: 14 residues. The V and J ends lost 8 bases and 10 bases, in that order; junction bases with no gene match: 8. CDR3 sequence: CASDQDRGESPLHF. The CDR3 DNA is TGTGCCAGCGACCAGGACAGGGGGGAATCACCCCTCCACTTT.

This chain links TRBV3-1 (or the pseudogene TRBV3-2) with TRBJ2-1; the match to TRBD2 covers 13 bases. The CDR3 length is 20 residues. From germline, CDR1 is LGHDT and CDR2 YNNKEL (reference sequence). J was trimmed by 0 bases and V by 0 bases; bases with no gene match: 8. The CDR3 DNA follows: TGTGCCAGCAGCCAAGAGTGGACTAGCGGGAGATTGAGCTCCTACAATGAGCAGTTCTTC. It is translated as CASSQEWTSGRLSSYNEQFF.

The chain employs TRBV5-6 and TRBJ1-1, with D unresolved. The CDR3 is 15 amino acids. Germline CDR1 SGHDT, CDR2 YYEEEE. Trimming took 2 bases from V and 6 from J, leaving 17 bases between them. CDR3 loop: CASSFTPQERAEAFF. Here the CDR3 DNA reads TGTGCCAGCAGCTTTACCCCTCAGGAGCGGGCTGAAGCTTTCTTT.

The genes are TRBV15 and TRBJ1-1, with TRBD1 matching over 7 bases. V trimming: 2 bases; J trimming: 7 bases; junction bases outside the gene matches: 1. The germline CDR1 and CDR2 sequences are LNHNV and YYDKDF (reference sequence). The CDR3 extends over 12 amino acids. Here the CDR3 DNA reads TGTGCCACCAGCAGACAGGGGGATGAAGCTTTCTTT. Protein product: CATSRQGDEAFF. The variable domain in full, completed from reference TRBV15 and TRBJ1-1, reads DAMVIQNPRYQVTQFGKPVTLSCSQTLNHNVMYWYQQKSSQAPKLLFHYYDKDFNNEADTPDNFQSRRPNTSFCFLDIRSPGLGDTAMYLCATSRQGDEAFFGQGTRLTVV.

The chain combines TRBV2 with TRBJ1-6, with 7 bases aligning to TRBD1. Germline CDR1 reads SNHLY; CDR2 reads FYNNEI. This CDR3 spans 12 amino acids. V was pared by 8 bases and J by 8 bases, with 3 bases of the junction left unmatched. As DNA, the CDR3 is TGTGCCAGCCGGCAGGGGGATTCACCCCTCCACTTT. Translating it yields CASRQGDSPLHF.

The rearrangement uses TRBV2 and TRBJ1-5; D unresolved. This CDR3 is 13 amino acids long. V was cut by 8 bases and J by 5 bases, with 13 bases left in between. The V gene's germline CDR1 is SNHLY and CDR2 FYNNEI. The CDR3 here is CASRGIWDQPQHF. The DNA for the CDR3 is TGTGCCAGCCGGGGTATTTGGGATCAGCCCCAGCATTTT. Variable domain in full (rest from reference TRBV2 and TRBJ1-5): EPEVTQTPSHQVTQMGQEVILRCVPISNHLYFYWYRQILGQKVEFLVSFYNNEISEKSEIFDDQFSVERPDGSNFTLKIRSTKLEDSAMYFCASRGIWDQPQHFGDGTRLSIL.

The V gene is TRBV5-4, the J gene TRBJ2-7, with D tentatively TRBD2 (6 bases). The CDR3 runs 16 residues. Germline values: CDR1 SGHNT, CDR2 YYREEE (reference sequence). Trimming removed 0 bases at V and 0 bases at J, with 13 bases between. For the CDR3, the DNA is TGTGCCAGCAGCTTGGCCCTGGGACTGGGCTCCTACGAGCAGTACTTC. It translates to CASSLALGLGSYEQYF.

This clone has just a few counts. The chain joins TRBV7-2 to TRBJ2-7; tentatively, D is TRBD2 (5 bases). The CDR3 length is 14 residues. The germline V gene encodes CDR1 SGHTA and CDR2 FQGNSA. Trimming took off 1 base at V and 2 bases at J, with 9 bases between the two ends. The CDR3 DNA follows: TGTGCCAGCAGCTTAGGGCGGGCCACCTACGAGCAGTACTTC. Its protein is CASSLGRATYEQYF.

This clone appeared once. The chain carries TRBV12-3 or TRBV12-4 and TRBJ2-7; 9 nucleotides agree with TRBD2. V lost 7 bases, J lost 1 base, and 2 bases stayed unmatched. The CDR3 has 13 amino acids. Here the CDR3 DNA reads TGTGCCAGCACTGCGGGAGGGTCCTACGAGCAGTACTTC. Translating gives CASTAGGSYEQYF.

The genes are TRBV5-1 and TRBJ2-1, with 10 bases matching TRBD2. Trimming took 3 bases from V and 2 from J; bases not matched to a gene: 5. CDR1 and CDR2 (germline): SGHRS, YFSETQ. This CDR3 region has 16 residues. CDR3 sequence: CASSSKAGGAYNEQFF. The CDR3 region has the DNA TGCGCCAGCAGCTCGAAAGCGGGAGGGGCCTACAATGAGCAGTTCTTC.

The chain employs TRBV29-1 and TRBJ2-3; 12 bases map to TRBD2. The V segment lost 4 bases and the J segment 2 bases; nucleotides outside the gene matches: 1. Germline V gene lookup returns CDR1 SQVTM and CDR2 ANQGSEA. This CDR3 has 14 amino acids. The CDR3 DNA reads as TGCAGCGTTGGGACTAGCGGGGACACAGATACGCAGTATTTT. This gives the protein CSVGTSGDTDTQYF.

The chain links TRBV5-1 to TRBJ1-2; D gene ambiguous. V gave up 0 bases and J gave up 8 bases, with 11 bases separating them. Looked up from germline, CDR1 is SGHRS and CDR2 is YFSETQ. CDR3 length: 13 residues. In DNA form, the CDR3 reads TGCGCCAGCAGCTTGGGTCTTGGCCAAGGCTACACCTTC. This gives the protein CASSLGLGQGYTF. Variable domain in full (rest from reference TRBV5-1 and TRBJ1-2): KAGVTQTPRYLIKTRGQQVTLSCSPISGHRSVSWYQQTPGQGLQFLFEYFSETQRNKGNFPGRFSGRQFSNSRSEMNVSTLELGDSALYLCASSLGLGQGYTFGSGTRLTVV.

The chain joins TRBV10-1 to TRBJ2-1, with D maybe TRBD1 (5 bases). The germline V gene encodes CDR1 WNHNN and CDR2 SYGVQD (reference sequence). The CDR3 consists of 15 residues. Trimming left V 2 bases short and J 5 bases short, with 13 bases between. The CDR3 spells CASSEPGIENNEQFF. The CDR3 DNA is TGCGCCAGCAGTGAGCCAGGGATCGAAAACAATGAGCAGTTCTTC.

V gene TRBV6-1 combines with J gene TRBJ2-7; D call uncertain. The CDR3 consists of 14 residues. Trimming removed 3 bases at V and 7 bases at J, with 16 bases between. From germline, CDR1 is MNHNS and CDR2 SASEGT. The CDR3 region has the DNA TGTGCCAGCAGTGATCTACCAACCTTTTTGGAGCAGTACTTC. It codes for CASSDLPTFLEQYF.

This clone was seen a handful of times. The V call is TRBV7-8, the J call TRBJ1-1; the D gene is possibly TRBD1 (5 bases). Trimming cost V 7 bases and J 2 bases, with 17 bases left between them. This CDR3 contains 15 residues. The germline gives CDR1 SGHVS, CDR2 FQNEAQ. DNA for the CDR3: TGTGCCAGCACTCTTAGAGGAAGGGGAAACACTGAAGCTTTCTTT. The encoded protein is CASTLRGRGNTEAFF. Combining the CDR3 with reference TRBV7-8 and TRBJ1-1 gives the whole variable domain GAGVSQSPRYKVAKRGQDVALRCDPISGHVSLFWYQQALGQGPEFLTYFQNEAQLDKSGLPSDRFFAERPEGSVSTLKIQRTQQEDSAVYLCASTLRGRGNTEAFFGQGTRLTVV.

The V call is TRBV6-1, the J call TRBJ1-1; D possibly corresponds to TRBD1 (6 bases). The CDR3 is 14 residues long. Per germline, CDR1 MNHNS and CDR2 SASEGT. V was pared by 0 bases and J by 1 base, with 6 bases between. The CDR3 DNA follows: TGTGCCAGCAGTGAAGCACAGGGGAACACTGAAGCTTTCTTT. Its protein is CASSEAQGNTEAFF.

The chain combines TRBV5-1 with TRBJ1-2, with D unresolved. Germline CDR1 and CDR2: SGHRS and YFSETQ. This CDR3 is 14 amino acids long. V was cut by 4 bases and J by 5 bases, with 15 bases left in between. CDR3 sequence: CASSRAPEEYGYTF. The CDR3 DNA is TGCGCCAGCAGCCGGGCCCCGGAGGAATATGGCTACACCTTC. The variable domain in full, completed from reference TRBV5-1 and TRBJ1-2, reads KAGVTQTPRYLIKTRGQQVTLSCSPISGHRSVSWYQQTPGQGLQFLFEYFSETQRNKGNFPGRFSGRQFSNSRSEMNVSTLELGDSALYLCASSRAPEEYGYTFGSGTRLTVV.